There are many counts of the clone carrying this T cell receptor beta chain. The target antigen is unknown. TCRdb re-analysed the 5' RACE reads in MiXCR, keeping a single row per CDR3 protein. The table has about 130,000 distinct CDR3 sequences, about a sixth seen once. This specimen comes from a study of T-cell memory formation after mild COVID-19. About the study: TCR clusters showed largely donor specificity.

The CDR3 totals 15 residues. V was clipped by 1 base and J by 9 bases, with 16 bases between them. Whole-study findings and limits: Prior to infection, memory already included some responding clones, suggesting cross-reactive memory joined. Whereas later expanders leaned CD4+, clones contracting day 15 to 85 showed a balanced CD4/CD8 makeup.

Sequencing input: PBMCs or a T cell subset sorted from them (not recorded which). The V gene is TRBV12-3 or TRBV12-4, the J gene TRBJ2-1, with unresolved D. The receptor was derived from a man aged 18 to 29 who had mild COVID-19 (a few samples of this study predate the infection). Cell type and time point are not known. In nucleotides, the CDR3 is TGTGCCAGCAGTTTAGATAGGGCCTTGGCTGGTGAGCAGTTCTTC. It is translated as CASSLDRALAGEQFF.